The subject of this entry is one T cell receptor beta chain. Its antigen is as yet unknown. This record comes from a study of a mutant IDH1 vaccine in newly diagnosed glioma. At the level of the study: Prior therapy was radiotherapy, temozolomide, or both; most received both. Overall study findings and caveats: Any relationship between pseudoprogression and changes in top peripheral T cell clonotypes seemed absent.

Time point defined: baseline, week 1 (first vaccination visit). Described treatment: pre-vaccination baseline after standard-of-care therapy. Data came from immunoSEQ multiplex PCR; TCRdb stores just in-frame clones and leaves some out. This repertoire shows 40,000 or so clones, roughly 89% found once; its top ten account for about 20%. Germline CDR1 SGDLS, CDR2 YYNGEE. V lost 4 bases and J lost 7; bases outside the gene matches: 10. The CDR3 length is 14 residues. V gene TRBV9 combines with J gene TRBJ1-2; 7 bases fit TRBD1. The TCR sequence derives from a man aged 18 to 30 with glioma. The material was PBMCs, obtained from a glioma patient treated with radiotherapy, temozolomide or both. CDR3 protein: CASSPGTGESGYTF. The CDR3 DNA is TGTGCCAGCAGCCCCGGAACAGGGGAATCTGGCTACACCTTC. Full variable domain (missing parts from reference TRBV9 and TRBJ1-2): DSGVTQTPKHLITATGQRVTLRCSPRSGDLSVYWYQQSLDQGLQFLIQYYNGEERAKGNILERFSAQQFPDLHSELNLSSLELGDSALYFCASSPGTGESGYTFGSGTRLTVV.